This TCR beta chain was captured in a study of regulatory T cells in long-lasting Graves disease. This CDR3 comprises 13 residues. V was clipped by 0 bases and J by 3 bases, with 9 bases between them. Germline V gene data show CDR1 as DFQATT and CDR2 as SNEGSKA (reference sequence). This clonotype has a count of ten or more. Noted time point: newly diagnosed GD, antithyroid drugs for less than 3 months. Researchers made the TCR library from RNA that was extracted from PBMCs. Investigators prepared the TCR beta libraries by applying iRepertoire HTBI primers and Arm-PCR of CDR3 regions. One entry per CDR3 protein, called by TCRdb with MiXCR from the multiplex PCR reads. The sample has some 250,000 distinct CDR3 sequences, about 16% seen once; the top ten hold roughly a fifth.

The chain carries TRBV20-1 and TRBJ2-7; weak D call: TRBD1 (5 bases). This TCR derives from a female donor with Graves disease. Material: peripheral blood mononuclear cells (PBMCs), obtained at new diagnosis, from a patient treated with antithyroid drugs. The CDR3 is CSARDGQGYEQYF. Here the CDR3 DNA reads TGCAGTGCTAGAGATGGCCAGGGCTACGAGCAGTACTTC.